This T cell receptor beta chain stems from a study of T cells in Graves' hyperthyroidism and ophthalmopathy. There were TCR beta CDR3 regions amplified from RNA transcripts. TCR CDR3 underwent first-round RT-PCR with the HTBI primer set. One entry per CDR3 protein results from TCRdb running MiXCR on the multiplex PCR reads. The table has approximately 500,000 distinct CDR3 sequences, around 45% seen once. The clonotype comes from a woman younger than 35 with Graves' hyperthyroidism. Sequenced: peripheral blood or thyroid tissue (not recorded which).

The CDR3 here is CASSRREVGHGYEQYF. The CDR3 DNA reads as TGTGCCAGCAGCCGCCGCGAGGTGGGTCATGGGTACGAGCAGTACTTC. This sequence joins TRBV4-2 and TRBJ2-7; D gene unclear. The CDR3 runs 16 residues. Germline loops: CDR1 LGHNA, CDR2 YNFKEQ. Trimming removed 4 bases from V and 4 bases from J, with 20 bases in between.